This T cell receptor beta chain is drawn from a study of memory CD4+ T cells and cytomegalovirus serostatus. Study-level background: Healthy Belgian adult donors included about nine CMV-positive and approximately 25 CMV-negative people.

The sort gate was single viable CD3+CD4+CD8-CD45RO+ cells for memory CD4+ T cells. Germline CDR1 reads MNHEY; CDR2 reads SVGAGI. The trim removed 7 bases at V and 8 bases at J, leaving 3 bases unmatched. This CDR3 has 11 amino acids. There are a few counts of this clone. As originally analysed: After removing out-of-frame reads, over 2 million distinct TCRbeta sequences remained. TCRdb's copy holds only in-frame clones and misses some; the assay was immunoSEQ multiplex PCR. That table furnishes V, J and clone size, whereas the DNA furnished D and trimming. Of 35,000 to 55,000 clones listed, approximately 78% were seen once; the top ten hold more than 0.9%.

The clonotype was recovered from an adult in good health and CMV-seronegative. The chain combines TRBV6-5 with TRBJ1-1, with 8 bases aligning to TRBD1. Material: memory CD4+ T cells from blood. The DNA of the CDR3 is TGTGCCAGCATGAGGGACAGGGAAGCTTTCTTT. It codes for CASMRDREAFF.